Sequencing of this TCR beta chain was carried out in a study of cytomegalovirus exposure and HLA in healthy donors. V lost 5 bases and J lost 4, with 9 bases in between. Looked up from germline, CDR1 is PRHDT and CDR2 is FYEKMQ (reference sequence). This CDR3 is 12 amino acids long. The study's findings and limits: TCR beta chain V- and J-gene trimming was linked, in a later analysis, to a missense variant in DCLRE1C. Immune exposure was documented only through CMV serostatus. What was likely a sequencing artifact was a cluster of highly shared sequence variants.

The PCR employed 60 Vbeta primers together with 13 Jbeta primers. Measured with immunoSEQ multiplex PCR; TCRdb has only the in-frame clones, and not every one. This table holds roughly 34,000 clones, 70% to 85% found once. This clone was seen a single time. The antigen is unknown. V usage is TRBV13 and J usage is TRBJ2-7; D is perhaps TRBD2 (5 bases). The sequencing input was PBMCs. The sequence was obtained from a woman younger than 30 in good health and CMV-seronegative. The CDR3 DNA follows: TGTGCCAGCAGCCAAACTAGATACGAGCAGTACTTC. Translated: CASSQTRYEQYF.